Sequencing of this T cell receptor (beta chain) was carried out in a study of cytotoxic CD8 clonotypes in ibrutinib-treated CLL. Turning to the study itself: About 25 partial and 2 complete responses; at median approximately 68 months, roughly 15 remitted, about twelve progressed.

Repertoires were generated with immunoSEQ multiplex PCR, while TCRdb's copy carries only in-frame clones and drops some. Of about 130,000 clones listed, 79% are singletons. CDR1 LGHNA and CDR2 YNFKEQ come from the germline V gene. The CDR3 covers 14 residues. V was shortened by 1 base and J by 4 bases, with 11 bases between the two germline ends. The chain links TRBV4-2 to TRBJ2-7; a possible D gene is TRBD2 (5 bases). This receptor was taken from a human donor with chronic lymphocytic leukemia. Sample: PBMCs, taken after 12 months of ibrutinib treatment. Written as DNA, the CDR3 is TGTGCCAGCAGCCAAGGCGTTAGGACTTACGAGCAGTACTTC. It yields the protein CASSQGVRTYEQYF.